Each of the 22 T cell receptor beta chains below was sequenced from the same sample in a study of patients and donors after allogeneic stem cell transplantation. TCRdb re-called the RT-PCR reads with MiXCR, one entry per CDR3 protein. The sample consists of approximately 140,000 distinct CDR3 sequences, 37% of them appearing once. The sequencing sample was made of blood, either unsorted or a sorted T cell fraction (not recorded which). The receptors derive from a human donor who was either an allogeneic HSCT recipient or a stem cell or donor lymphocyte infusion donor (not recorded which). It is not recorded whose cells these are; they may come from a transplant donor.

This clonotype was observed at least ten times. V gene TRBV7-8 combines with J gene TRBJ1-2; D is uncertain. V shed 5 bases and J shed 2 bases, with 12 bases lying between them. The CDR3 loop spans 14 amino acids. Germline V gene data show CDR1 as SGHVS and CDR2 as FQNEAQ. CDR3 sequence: CASSPHGLNYGYTF. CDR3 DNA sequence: TGTGCCAGCAGCCCCCATGGGCTGAACTATGGCTACACCTTC.

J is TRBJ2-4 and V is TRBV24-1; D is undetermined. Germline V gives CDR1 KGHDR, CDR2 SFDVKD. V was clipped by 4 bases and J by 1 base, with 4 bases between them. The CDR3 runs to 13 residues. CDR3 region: CATSERAKNIQYF. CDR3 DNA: TGTGCCACCAGTGAGAGGGCCAAAAACATTCAGTACTTC.

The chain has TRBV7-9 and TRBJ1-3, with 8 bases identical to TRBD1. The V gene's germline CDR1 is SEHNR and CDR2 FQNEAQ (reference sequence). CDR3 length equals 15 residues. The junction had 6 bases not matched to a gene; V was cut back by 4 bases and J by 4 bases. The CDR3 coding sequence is TGTGCCAGCAGCTCAGGGACAGGAGACGGAAACACCATATATTTT. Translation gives CASSSGTGDGNTIYF.

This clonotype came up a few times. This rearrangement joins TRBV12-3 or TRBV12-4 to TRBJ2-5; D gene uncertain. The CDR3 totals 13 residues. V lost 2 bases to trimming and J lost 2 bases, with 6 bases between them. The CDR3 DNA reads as TGTGCCAGCAGTTTAAACGGTCAAGAGACCCAGTACTTC. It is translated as CASSLNGQETQYF.

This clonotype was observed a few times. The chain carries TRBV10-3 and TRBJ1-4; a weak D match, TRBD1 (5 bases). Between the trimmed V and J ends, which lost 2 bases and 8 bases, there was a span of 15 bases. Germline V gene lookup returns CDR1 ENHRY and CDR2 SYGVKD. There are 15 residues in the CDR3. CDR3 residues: CAISEEVSPGEKLFF. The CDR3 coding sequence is TGTGCCATCAGTGAGGAAGTATCGCCAGGGGAAAAACTGTTTTTT.

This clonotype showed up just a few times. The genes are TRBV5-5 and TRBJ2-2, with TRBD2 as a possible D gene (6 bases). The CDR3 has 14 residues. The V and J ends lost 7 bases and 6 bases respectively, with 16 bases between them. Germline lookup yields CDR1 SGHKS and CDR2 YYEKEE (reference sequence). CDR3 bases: TGTGCCAGCGACCCGAGAGGGGAGGCCGGGGAGCTGTTTTTT. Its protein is CASDPRGEAGELFF.

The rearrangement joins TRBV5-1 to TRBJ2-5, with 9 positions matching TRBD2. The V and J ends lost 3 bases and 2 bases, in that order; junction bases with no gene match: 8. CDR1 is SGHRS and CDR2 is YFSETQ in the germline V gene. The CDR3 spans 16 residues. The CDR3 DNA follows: TGCGCCAGCAGCTCCGGTAGCGGGGGATTACAAGAGACCCAGTACTTC. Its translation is CASSSGSGGLQETQYF.

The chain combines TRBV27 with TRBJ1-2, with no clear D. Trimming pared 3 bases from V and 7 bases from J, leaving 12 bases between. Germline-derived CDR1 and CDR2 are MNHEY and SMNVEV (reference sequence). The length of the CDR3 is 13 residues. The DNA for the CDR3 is TGTGCCAGCAGTTTCAGCCGGACGAGTGGCTACACCTTC. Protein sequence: CASSFSRTSGYTF.

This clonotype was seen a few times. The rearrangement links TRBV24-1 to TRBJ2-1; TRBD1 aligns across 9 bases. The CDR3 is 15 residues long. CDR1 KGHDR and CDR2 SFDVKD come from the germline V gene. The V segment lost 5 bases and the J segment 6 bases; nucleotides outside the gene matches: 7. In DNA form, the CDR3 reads TGTGCCACCAGTGGTGGGACAGGGAATCTCAATGAGCAGTTCTTC. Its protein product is CATSGGTGNLNEQFF.

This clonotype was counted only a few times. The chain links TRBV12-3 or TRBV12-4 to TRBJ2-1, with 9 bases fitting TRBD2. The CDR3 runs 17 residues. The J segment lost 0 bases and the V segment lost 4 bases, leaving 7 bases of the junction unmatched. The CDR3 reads CASSSIAGVSSYNEQFF. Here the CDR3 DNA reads TGTGCCAGCAGTTCTATAGCGGGGGTGAGCTCCTACAATGAGCAGTTCTTC.

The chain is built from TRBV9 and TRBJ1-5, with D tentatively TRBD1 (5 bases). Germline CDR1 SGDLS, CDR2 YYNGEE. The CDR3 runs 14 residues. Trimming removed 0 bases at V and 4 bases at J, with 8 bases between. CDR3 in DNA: TGTGCCAGCAGCGTAGGGGGGAGAAATCAGCCCCAGCATTTT. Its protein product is CASSVGGRNQPQHF.

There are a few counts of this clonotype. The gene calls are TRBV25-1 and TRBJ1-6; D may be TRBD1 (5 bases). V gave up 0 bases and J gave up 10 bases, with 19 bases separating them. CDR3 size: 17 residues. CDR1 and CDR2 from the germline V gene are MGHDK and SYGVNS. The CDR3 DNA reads TGTGCCAGCAGTGAATATTTTGACAGTGGGGCAGGGTCACCCCTCCACTTT. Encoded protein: CASSEYFDSGAGSPLHF.

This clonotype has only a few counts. CDR3 DNA: TGTGCCAGCAGTCGTAGGGTGGCCACTGAAGCTTTCTTT. Translated: CASSRRVATEAFF. The chain combines TRBV6-2 or TRBV6-3 with TRBJ1-1; D is undetermined. The V and J ends lost 5 bases and 4 bases respectively, with 11 bases between them. The CDR3 runs 13 residues. CDR1 is MNHEY and CDR2 is SVGEGT in the germline V gene.

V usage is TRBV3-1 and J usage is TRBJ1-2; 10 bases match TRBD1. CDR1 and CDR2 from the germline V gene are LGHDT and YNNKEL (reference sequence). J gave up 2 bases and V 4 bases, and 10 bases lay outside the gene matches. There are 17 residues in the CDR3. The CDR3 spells CASSRLGGTGANYGYTF. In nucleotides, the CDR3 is TGTGCCAGCAGCCGATTAGGAGGGACAGGGGCCAACTATGGCTACACCTTC.

CDR3: CASSFWGVSGNTIYF. The CDR3 nucleotides read TGTGCCAGCAGTTTCTGGGGAGTCTCTGGAAACACCATATATTTT. The V gene is TRBV12-3 or TRBV12-4, the J gene TRBJ1-3; D gene ambiguous. The length of the CDR3 is 15 residues. The V gene lost 3 bases and the J gene lost 0 bases, with 9 bases spanning the gap.

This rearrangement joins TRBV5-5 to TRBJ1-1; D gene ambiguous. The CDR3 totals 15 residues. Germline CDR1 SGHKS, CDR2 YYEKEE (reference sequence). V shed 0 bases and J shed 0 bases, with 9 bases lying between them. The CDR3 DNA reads TGTGCCAGCAGCTTGGAGCAGGAGCTGAACACTGAAGCTTTCTTT. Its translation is CASSLEQELNTEAFF.

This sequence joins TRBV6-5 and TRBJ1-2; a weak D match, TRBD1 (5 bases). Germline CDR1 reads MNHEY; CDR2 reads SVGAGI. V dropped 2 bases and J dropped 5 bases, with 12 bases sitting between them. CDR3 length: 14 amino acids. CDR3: CASSYIGAGYGYTF. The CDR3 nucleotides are TGTGCCAGCAGTTACATCGGGGCTGGGTATGGCTACACCTTC.

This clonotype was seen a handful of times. CDR3 region: CASSLDARESGYGYTF. As DNA, the CDR3 is TGCGCCAGCAGCTTGGATGCCCGGGAAAGCGGCTATGGCTACACCTTC. The chain has TRBV5-1 and TRBJ1-2; D uncertain. Germline V gene sequence: CDR1 SGHRS, CDR2 YFSETQ. This CDR3 has 16 amino acids. The V end was cut by 0 bases, the J end by 4 bases, with 16 bases between. The entire variable domain, with the rest obtained from reference TRBV5-1 and TRBJ1-2, is as follows: KAGVTQTPRYLIKTRGQQVTLSCSPISGHRSVSWYQQTPGQGLQFLFEYFSETQRNKGNFPGRFSGRQFSNSRSEMNVSTLELGDSALYLCASSLDARESGYGYTFGSGTRLTVV.

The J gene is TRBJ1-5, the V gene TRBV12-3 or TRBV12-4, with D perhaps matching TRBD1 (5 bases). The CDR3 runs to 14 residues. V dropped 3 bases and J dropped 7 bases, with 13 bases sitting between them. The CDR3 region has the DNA TGTGCCAGCAGTTTTCCAGGGCAAGGACAGCCCCAGCATTTT. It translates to CASSFPGQGQPQHF.

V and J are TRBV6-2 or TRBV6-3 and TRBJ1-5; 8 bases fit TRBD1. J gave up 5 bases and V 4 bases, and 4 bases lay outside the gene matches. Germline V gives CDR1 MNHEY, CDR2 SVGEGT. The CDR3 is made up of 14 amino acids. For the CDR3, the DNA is TGTGCCAGCAGTTGGACAGGGAAACATCAGCCCCAGCATTTT. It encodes CASSWTGKHQPQHF.

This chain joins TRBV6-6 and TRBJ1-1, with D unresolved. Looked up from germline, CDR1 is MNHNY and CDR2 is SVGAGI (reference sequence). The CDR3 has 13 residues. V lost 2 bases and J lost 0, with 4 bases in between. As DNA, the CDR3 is TGTGCCAGCAGTTACGCAGTGAACACTGAAGCTTTCTTT. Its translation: CASSYAVNTEAFF.

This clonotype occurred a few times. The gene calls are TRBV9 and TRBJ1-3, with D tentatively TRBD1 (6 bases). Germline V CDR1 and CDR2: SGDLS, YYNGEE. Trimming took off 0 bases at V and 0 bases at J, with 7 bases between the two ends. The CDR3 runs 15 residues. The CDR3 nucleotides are TGTGCCAGCAGCGTAGAGGACAGCTCTGGAAACACCATATATTTT. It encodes CASSVEDSSGNTIYF.